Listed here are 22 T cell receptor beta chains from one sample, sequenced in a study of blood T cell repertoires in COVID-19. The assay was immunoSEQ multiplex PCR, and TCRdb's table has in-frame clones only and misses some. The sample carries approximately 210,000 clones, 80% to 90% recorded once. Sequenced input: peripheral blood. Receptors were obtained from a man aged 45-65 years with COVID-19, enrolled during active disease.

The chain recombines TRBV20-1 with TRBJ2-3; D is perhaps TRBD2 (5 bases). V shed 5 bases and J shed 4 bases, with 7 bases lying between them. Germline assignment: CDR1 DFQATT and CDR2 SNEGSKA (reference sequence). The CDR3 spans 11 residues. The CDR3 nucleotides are TGCAGTGCTCGGGGTCCAGATACGCAGTATTTT. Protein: CSARGPDTQYF.

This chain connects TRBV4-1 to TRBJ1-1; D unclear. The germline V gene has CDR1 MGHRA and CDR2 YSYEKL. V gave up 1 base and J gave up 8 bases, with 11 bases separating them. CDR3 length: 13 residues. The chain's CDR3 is CASSQVSDSEAFF. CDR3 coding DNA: TGCGCCAGCAGCCAAGTCTCGGATAGCGAAGCTTTCTTT.

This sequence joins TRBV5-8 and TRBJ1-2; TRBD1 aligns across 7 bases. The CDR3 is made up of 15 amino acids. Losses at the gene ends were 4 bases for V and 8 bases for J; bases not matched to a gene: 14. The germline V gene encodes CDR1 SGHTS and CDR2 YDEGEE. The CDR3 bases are TGTGCCAGCAGCATACCGGACAGGCTGCTAATCGGCTACACCTTC. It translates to CASSIPDRLLIGYTF.

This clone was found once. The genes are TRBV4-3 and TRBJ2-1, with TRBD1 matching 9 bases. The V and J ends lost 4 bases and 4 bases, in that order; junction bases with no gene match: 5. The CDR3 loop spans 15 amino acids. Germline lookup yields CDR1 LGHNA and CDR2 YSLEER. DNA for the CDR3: TGCGCCAGCAGCCCCGGGACAGGGAGATACAATGAGCAGTTCTTC. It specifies CASSPGTGRYNEQFF.

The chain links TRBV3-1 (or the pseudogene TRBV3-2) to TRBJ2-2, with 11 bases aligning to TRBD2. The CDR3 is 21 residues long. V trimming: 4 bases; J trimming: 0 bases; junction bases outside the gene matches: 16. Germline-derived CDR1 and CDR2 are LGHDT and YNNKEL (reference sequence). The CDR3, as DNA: TGTGCCAGCAGCCCCATAAAGGGGGCTAGCGGGGGGCTCGCGAACACCGGGGAGCTGTTTTTT. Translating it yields CASSPIKGASGGLANTGELFF.

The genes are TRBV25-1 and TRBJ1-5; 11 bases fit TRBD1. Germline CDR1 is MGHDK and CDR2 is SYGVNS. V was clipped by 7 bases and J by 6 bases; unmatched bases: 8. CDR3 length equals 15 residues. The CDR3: CASNSRDRGSQPQHF. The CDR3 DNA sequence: TGTGCCAGCAACTCAAGGGACAGGGGGTCTCAGCCCCAGCATTTT. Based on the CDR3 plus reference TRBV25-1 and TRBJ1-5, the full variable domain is EADIYQTPRYLVIGTGKKITLECSQTMGHDKMYWYQQDPGMELHLIHYSYGVNSTEKGDLSSESTVSRIRTEHFPLTLESARPSHTSQYLCASNSRDRGSQPQHFGDGTRLSIL.

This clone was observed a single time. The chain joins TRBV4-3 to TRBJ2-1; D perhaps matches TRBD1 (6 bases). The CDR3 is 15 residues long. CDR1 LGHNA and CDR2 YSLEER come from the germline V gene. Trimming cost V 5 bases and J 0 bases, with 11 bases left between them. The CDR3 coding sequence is TGCGCCAGCAGCAAACAGGGCAGCTCCTACAATGAGCAGTTCTTC. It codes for CASSKQGSSYNEQFF.

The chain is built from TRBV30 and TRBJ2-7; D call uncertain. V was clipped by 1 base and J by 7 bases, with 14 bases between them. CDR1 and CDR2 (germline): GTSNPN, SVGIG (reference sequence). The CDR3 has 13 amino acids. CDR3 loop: CAWSDLGFGEQYF. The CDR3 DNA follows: TGTGCCTGGAGTGACCTAGGATTTGGTGAGCAGTACTTC.

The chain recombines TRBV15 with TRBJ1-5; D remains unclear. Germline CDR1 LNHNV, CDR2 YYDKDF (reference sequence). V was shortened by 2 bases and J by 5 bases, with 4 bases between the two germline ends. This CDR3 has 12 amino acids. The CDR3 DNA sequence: TGTGCCACCAGCAGACTCTATCAGCCCCAGCATTTT. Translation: CATSRLYQPQHF.

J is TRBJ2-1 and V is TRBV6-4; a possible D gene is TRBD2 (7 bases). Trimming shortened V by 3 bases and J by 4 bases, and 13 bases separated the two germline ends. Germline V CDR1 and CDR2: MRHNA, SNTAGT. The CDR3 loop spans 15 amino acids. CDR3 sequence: CASSEVGGAYNEQFF. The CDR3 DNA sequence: TGTGCCAGCAGTGAAGTGGGGGGGGCTTACAATGAGCAGTTCTTC.

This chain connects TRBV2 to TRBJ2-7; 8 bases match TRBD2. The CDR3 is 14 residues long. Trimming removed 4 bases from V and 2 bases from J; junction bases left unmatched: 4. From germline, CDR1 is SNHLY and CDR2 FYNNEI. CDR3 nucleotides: TGTGCCAGCAGTGGGGAGCGGGGGACCTACGAGCAGTACTTC. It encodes CASSGERGTYEQYF.

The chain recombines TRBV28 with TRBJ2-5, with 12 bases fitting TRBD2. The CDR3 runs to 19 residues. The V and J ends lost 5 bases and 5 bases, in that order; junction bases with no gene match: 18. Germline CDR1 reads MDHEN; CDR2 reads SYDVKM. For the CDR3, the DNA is TGTGCCAGCAGTACCGGTACTAGCGGGGGGCGAGGGTTCGATGAGACCCAGTACTTC. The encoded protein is CASSTGTSGGRGFDETQYF.

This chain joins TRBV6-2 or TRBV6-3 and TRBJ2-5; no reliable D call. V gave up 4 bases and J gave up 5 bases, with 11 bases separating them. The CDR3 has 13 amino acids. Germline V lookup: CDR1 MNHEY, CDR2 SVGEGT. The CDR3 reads CASSFSNLETQYF. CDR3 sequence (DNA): TGTGCCAGCAGTTTTAGCAATCTGGAGACCCAGTACTTC.

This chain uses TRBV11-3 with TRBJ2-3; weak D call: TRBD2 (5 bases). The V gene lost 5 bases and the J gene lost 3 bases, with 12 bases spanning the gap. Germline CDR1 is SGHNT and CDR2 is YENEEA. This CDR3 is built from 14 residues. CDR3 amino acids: CASSVNGMTDTQYF. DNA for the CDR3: TGTGCCAGCAGCGTTAACGGGATGACAGATACGCAGTATTTT. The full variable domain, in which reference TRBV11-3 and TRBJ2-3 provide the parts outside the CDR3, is EAGVVQSPRYKIIEKKQPVAFWCNPISGHNTLYWYLQNLGQGPELLIRYENEEAVDDSQLPKDRFSAERLKGVDSTLKIQPAELGDSAVYLCASSVNGMTDTQYFGPGTRLTVL.

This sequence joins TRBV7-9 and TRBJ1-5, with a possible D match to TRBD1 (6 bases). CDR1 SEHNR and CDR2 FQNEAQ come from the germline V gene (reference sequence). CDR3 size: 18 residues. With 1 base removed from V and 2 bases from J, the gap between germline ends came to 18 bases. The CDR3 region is CASSLVGGSQVGNQPQHF. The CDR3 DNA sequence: TGTGCCAGCAGCTTAGTAGGGGGTAGTCAAGTTGGCAATCAGCCCCAGCATTTT.

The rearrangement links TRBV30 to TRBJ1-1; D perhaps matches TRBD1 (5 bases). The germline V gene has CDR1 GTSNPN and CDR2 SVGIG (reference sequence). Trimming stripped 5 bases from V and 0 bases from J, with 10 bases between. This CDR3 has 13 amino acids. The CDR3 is CAWSAGLNTEAFF. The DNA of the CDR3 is TGTGCCTGGTCAGCAGGGTTGAACACTGAAGCTTTCTTT.

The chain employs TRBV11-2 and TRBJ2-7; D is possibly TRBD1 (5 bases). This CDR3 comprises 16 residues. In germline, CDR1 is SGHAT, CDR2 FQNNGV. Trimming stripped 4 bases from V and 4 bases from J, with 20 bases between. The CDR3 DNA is TGTGCCAGCAGCTACGTAGGACAAGGTTTGGGATACGAGCAGTACTTC. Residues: CASSYVGQGLGYEQYF.

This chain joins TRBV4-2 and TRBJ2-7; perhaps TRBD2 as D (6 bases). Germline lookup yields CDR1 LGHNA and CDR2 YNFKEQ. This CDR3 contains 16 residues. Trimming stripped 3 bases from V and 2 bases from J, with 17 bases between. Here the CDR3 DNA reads TGTGCCAGCAGCCAGCCCGGGGGAACGGGGGCCTACGAGCAGTACTTC. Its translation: CASSQPGGTGAYEQYF.

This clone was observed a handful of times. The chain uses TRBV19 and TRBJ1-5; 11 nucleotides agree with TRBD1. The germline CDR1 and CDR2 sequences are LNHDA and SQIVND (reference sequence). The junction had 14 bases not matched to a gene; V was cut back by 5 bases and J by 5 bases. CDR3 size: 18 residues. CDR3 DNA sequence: TGTGCCAGTAGTTCCCGTAGGGTTCGGACAGGGGGCGATCAGCCCCAGCATTTT. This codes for CASSSRRVRTGGDQPQHF.

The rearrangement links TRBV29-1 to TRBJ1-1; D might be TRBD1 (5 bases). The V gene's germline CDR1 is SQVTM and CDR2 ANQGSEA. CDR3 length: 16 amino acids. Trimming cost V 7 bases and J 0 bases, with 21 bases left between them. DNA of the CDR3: TGCAGCGGTACCGGGACTTCACCCTCCATGAACACTGAAGCTTTCTTT. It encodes CSGTGTSPSMNTEAFF.

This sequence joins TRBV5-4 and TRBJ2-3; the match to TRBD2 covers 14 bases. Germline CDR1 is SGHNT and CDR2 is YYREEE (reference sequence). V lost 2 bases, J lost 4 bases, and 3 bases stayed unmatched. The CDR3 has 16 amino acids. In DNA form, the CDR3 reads TGTGCCAGCAGCTTAAGACTAGCGGGAGGGTCAGATACGCAGTATTTT. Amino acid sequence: CASSLRLAGGSDTQYF.

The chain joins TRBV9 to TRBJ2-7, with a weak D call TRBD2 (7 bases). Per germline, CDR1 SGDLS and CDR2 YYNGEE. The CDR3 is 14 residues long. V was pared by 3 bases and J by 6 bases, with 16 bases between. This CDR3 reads CASSGEGVVGEQYF. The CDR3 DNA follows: TGTGCCAGCAGCGGGGAGGGGGTTGTAGGCGAGCAGTACTTC.